The 20 T cell receptor beta chains given below trace back to one sample, sequenced in a study of control samples from healthy donors and cancer patients. The protocol was immunoSEQ multiplex PCR, while the TCRdb copy is restricted to in-frame clones and leaves out a portion. The table lists about 92,000 clones, around 82% of them singletons. The sequenced sample consisted of blood. The receptors shown here come from a woman aged 55-75 years in good health.

CDR3 region: CASSFWTTNTGELFF. The DNA for the CDR3 is TGTGCCAGCAGTTTTTGGACTACCAACACCGGGGAGCTGTTTTTT. The chain links TRBV28 to TRBJ2-2, with D possibly matching TRBD2 (6 bases). V lost 3 bases and J 2 bases, leaving 10 bases between the germline ends. The CDR3 runs to 15 residues. Germline CDR1 MDHEN, CDR2 SYDVKM.

In its sample, this clone was seen a few times. The chain combines TRBV6-1 with TRBJ1-5; D remains ambiguous. CDR3 size: 15 residues. Germline CDR1 reads MNHNS; CDR2 reads SASEGT. With 1 base removed from V and 6 bases from J, the gap between germline ends came to 13 bases. The CDR3: CASSEEGSRSQPQHF. The CDR3 nucleotides are TGTGCCAGCAGTGAAGAGGGAAGTCGAAGTCAGCCCCAGCATTTT.

The J gene is TRBJ1-6, the V gene TRBV5-1, with D unresolved. V was shortened by 0 bases and J by 5 bases, with 9 bases between the two germline ends. The germline CDR1 and CDR2 sequences are SGHRS and YFSETQ. The CDR3 is 15 residues long. The CDR3 DNA reads TGCGCCAGCAGCTTGGGGAGGCCCGATAATTCACCCCTCCACTTT. Translating it yields CASSLGRPDNSPLHF.

The rearrangement joins TRBV11-2 to TRBJ2-7, with 8 bases that match TRBD2. V lost 4 bases to trimming and J lost 7 bases; unmatched junction nucleotides: 3. Germline CDR1 and CDR2: SGHAT and FQNNGV. CDR3 length: 12 residues. CDR3 sequence: CASSSLAGEQYF. DNA for the CDR3: TGTGCCAGCAGCTCTTTAGCGGGGGAGCAGTACTTC. The complete variable domain, with remaining parts taken from reference TRBV11-2 and TRBJ2-7, reads EAGVAQSPRYKIIEKRQSVAFWCNPISGHATLYWYQQILGQGPKLLIQFQNNGVVDDSQLPKDRFSAERLKGVDSTLKIQPAKLEDSAVYLCASSSLAGEQYFGPGTRLTVT.

CDR3 protein: CASTLPWMSAGGTRELFF. The CDR3 nucleotides read TGTGCCAGCACCCTCCCTTGGATGTCAGCGGGAGGAACCCGGGAGCTGTTTTTT. The rearrangement uses TRBV28 and TRBJ2-2; 9 bases line up with TRBD2. V was pared by 7 bases and J by 9 bases, with 21 bases of the junction left unmatched. Per germline, CDR1 MDHEN and CDR2 SYDVKM. This CDR3 contains 18 residues.

This clone was observed a single time. The rearrangement links TRBV3-1 (or the pseudogene TRBV3-2) to TRBJ1-2; 7 positions agree with TRBD1. V lost 4 bases, J lost 7 bases, and 3 bases stayed unmatched. The CDR3 is 12 amino acids. Per the germline V gene, CDR1 is LGHDT and CDR2 is YNNKEL (reference sequence). The CDR3 spells CASSPNRGGYTF. The CDR3 DNA reads as TGTGCCAGCAGCCCAAACAGGGGTGGCTACACCTTC.

The V call is TRBV15, the J call TRBJ1-4; perhaps TRBD1 as D (6 bases). V shed 4 bases and J shed 12 bases, with 9 bases lying between them. The CDR3 has 11 amino acids. CDR1 and CDR2 (germline): LNHNV, YYDKDF (reference sequence). The CDR3 loop is CATSNRVELFF. The DNA for the CDR3 is TGTGCCACCAGCAACAGGGTAGAACTGTTTTTT.

The genes are TRBV5-1 and TRBJ2-2; D perhaps matches TRBD2 (6 bases). The CDR3 has 17 residues. Germline CDR1 and CDR2: SGHRS and YFSETQ. The V gene lost 4 bases and the J gene lost 4 bases, with 20 bases spanning the gap. CDR3 region: CASSPEPSAEGTGELFF. CDR3 DNA sequence: TGCGCCAGCAGCCCCGAACCTAGCGCGGAGGGCACCGGGGAGCTGTTTTTT.

This clone came up once. Its ends do not fully match the called genes, so a read error is possible. The CDR3: CVSSPIGPENTEAFF. In DNA form, the CDR3 reads TGCGTCAGCAGCCCCATTGGTCCGGAGAACACTGAAGCTTTCTTT. The V and J genes are TRBV5-1 and TRBJ1-1; no reliable D call. Germline V gene lookup returns CDR1 SGHRS and CDR2 YFSETQ. The CDR3 loop spans 15 amino acids.

This chain connects TRBV9 to TRBJ2-5; D gene uncertain. With 3 bases removed from V and 0 bases from J, the gap between germline ends came to 3 bases. The CDR3 contains 12 residues. CDR1 is SGDLS, CDR2 YYNGEE, per germline. CDR3 in amino acids: CASSANQETQYF. CDR3 DNA sequence: TGTGCCAGCAGCGCAAACCAAGAGACCCAGTACTTC.

CDR3 residues: CATRGGGREAFF. DNA for the CDR3: TGTGCCACCAGGGGAGGGGGACGTGAAGCTTTCTTT. The rearrangement links TRBV19 to TRBJ1-1; D may be TRBD1 (6 bases). CDR3 length: 12 amino acids. In germline, CDR1 is LNHDA, CDR2 SQIVND (reference sequence). V lost 10 bases and J lost 7, with 16 bases in between. The whole variable domain, remainder taken from reference TRBV19 and TRBJ1-1, is DGGITQSPKYLFRKEGQNVTLSCEQNLNHDAMYWYRQDPGQGLRLIYYSQIVNDFQKGDIAEGYSVSREKKESFPLTVTSAQKNPTAFYLCATRGGGREAFFGQGTRLTVV.

The V and J genes are TRBV18 and TRBJ1-5; D gene unclear. Germline CDR1 KGHSH, CDR2 LQKENI. CDR3 size: 14 residues. Trimming removed 0 bases from V and 8 bases from J, with 11 bases in between. The CDR3 here is CASSPPNHPEPQHF. The CDR3 DNA reads TGTGCCAGCTCACCACCAAATCACCCGGAGCCCCAGCATTTT. The whole variable domain, remainder taken from reference TRBV18 and TRBJ1-5, is NAGVMQNPRHLVRRRGQEARLRCSPMKGHSHVYWYRQLPEEGLKFMVYLQKENIIDESGMPKERFSAEFPKEGPSILRIQQVVRGDSAAYFCASSPPNHPEPQHFGDGTRLSIL.

J is TRBJ1-1 and V is TRBV27; 7 bases align to TRBD1. The CDR3 runs to 16 residues. CDR1 and CDR2 (germline): MNHEY, SMNVEV (reference sequence). V trimming: 5 bases; J trimming: 0 bases; junction bases outside the gene matches: 9. The CDR3 spells CASSPWTGPLNTEAFF. The CDR3 DNA follows: TGTGCCAGCAGTCCTTGGACAGGACCTCTGAACACTGAAGCTTTCTTT.

A few counts support this clone. The rearrangement links TRBV28 to TRBJ1-4, with D unclear. The CDR3 consists of 12 residues. The V end was cut by 7 bases, the J end by 1 base, with 4 bases between. Germline V lookup: CDR1 MDHEN, CDR2 SYDVKM. In DNA, the CDR3 is TGTGCCAGCACTGTAACTAATGAAAAACTGTTTTTT. Protein sequence: CASTVTNEKLFF.

The CDR3 protein is CASSSQRGTGGFGGYTF. In nucleotides, the CDR3 is TGTGCCAGCAGCTCCCAGCGGGGGACAGGGGGTTTTGGTGGCTACACCTTC. The rearrangement uses TRBV7-8 and TRBJ1-2; TRBD1 matches 11 bases. CDR3 length: 17 residues. Germline V CDR1 and CDR2: SGHVS, FQNEAQ. Unmatched junction bases numbered 14, after V lost 4 bases and J lost 7 bases.

The CDR3 coding sequence is TGTGCCAGCAGCCTCTCCGGGGGACTAGCGGGGGAAGAGACCCAGTACTTC. As protein: CASSLSGGLAGEETQYF. The rearrangement uses TRBV9 and TRBJ2-5; 14 bases match TRBD2. The germline V gene encodes CDR1 SGDLS and CDR2 YYNGEE. V lost 4 bases and J lost 3; bases outside the gene matches: 8. The CDR3 is 17 amino acids.

This clone was seen a single time. This chain links TRBV18 with TRBJ2-2; D is perhaps TRBD2 (5 bases). Germline CDR1 reads KGHSH; CDR2 reads LQKENI. This CDR3 spans 16 amino acids. The V gene lost 2 bases and the J gene lost 4 bases, with 14 bases spanning the gap. The CDR3 sequence: CASSPIRAAGTGELFF. The CDR3 DNA reads TGTGCCAGCTCACCAATCCGAGCCGCGGGCACCGGGGAGCTGTTTTTT.

DNA of the CDR3: TGTGCCAGCAGTTACGATCTAGAGACAGGGTCCACTGAAGCTTTCTTT. Translating gives CASSYDLETGSTEAFF. The chain carries TRBV6-5 and TRBJ1-1; 7 bases match TRBD1. The junction had 10 bases not matched to a gene; V was cut back by 2 bases and J by 4 bases. The CDR3 covers 16 residues. Per germline, CDR1 MNHEY and CDR2 SVGAGI.

The chain couples TRBV24-1 to TRBJ2-1, with a tentative D call TRBD2 (5 bases). Trimming cost V 3 bases and J 11 bases, with 13 bases left between them. Germline V CDR1 and CDR2: KGHDR, SFDVKD. This CDR3 has 13 residues. DNA of the CDR3: TGTGCCACCAGTGATCCCGAGACTACCCAGCAGTTCTTC. It codes for CATSDPETTQQFF.

This clone showed up just once. V and J are TRBV6-5 and TRBJ1-1; D is unclear. The CDR3 runs to 14 residues. Germline V gene sequence: CDR1 MNHEY, CDR2 SVGAGI. V shed 5 bases and J shed 0 bases, with 10 bases lying between them. The CDR3 nucleotides read TGTGCCAGCAGTAACAGCAGAATGAACACTGAAGCTTTCTTT. Its protein product is CASSNSRMNTEAFF.